Below, 15 T cell receptor beta chains from the same sample are listed, as sequenced in a study of memory CD4+ T cells and cytomegalovirus serostatus. The sort gate was single viable CD3+CD4+CD8-CD45RO+ cells for memory CD4+ T cells. TCRdb's table, derived via immunoSEQ multiplex PCR, lists solely in-frame clones and lacks some. Counted here are roughly 64,000 clones, more than 70% occurring once; the ten biggest clones make up 0.88%. The source material was memory CD4+ T cells from blood. The receptors derive from an adult in good health and CMV-seronegative.

V gene TRBV19 combines with J gene TRBJ1-2; no clear D. Germline V gives CDR1 LNHDA, CDR2 SQIVND (reference sequence). The germline V and J ends were trimmed by 7 bases and 0 bases, with 9 bases remaining between them. The CDR3 covers 13 residues. In DNA, the CDR3 is TGTGCCAGTACCCCGACAACTAACTATGGCTACACCTTC. It specifies CASTPTTNYGYTF.

The chain carries TRBV28 and TRBJ2-7; TRBD2 might be the D (6 bases). The CDR3 totals 15 residues. V shed 5 bases and J shed 6 bases, with 20 bases lying between them. The germline CDR1 and CDR2 sequences are MDHEN and SYDVKM. In nucleotides, the CDR3 is TGTGCCAGCAGTCCCCTCGGAGGGAACCCCTCCGAGCAGTACTTC. Residues: CASSPLGGNPSEQYF.

This sequence joins TRBV9 and TRBJ2-7; D is perhaps TRBD1 or TRBD2 (6 bases each). Trimming took 1 base from V and 6 from J, leaving 17 bases between them. Germline values: CDR1 SGDLS, CDR2 YYNGEE. This CDR3 is built from 15 residues. CDR3 in amino acids: CASSVRGVEGGEQYF. The CDR3 DNA follows: TGTGCCAGCAGCGTAAGGGGGGTCGAGGGAGGCGAGCAGTACTTC.

V and J are TRBV7-6 and TRBJ2-7; weak D call: TRBD1 (5 bases). The CDR3 is made up of 18 amino acids. In germline, CDR1 is SGHVS, CDR2 FNYEAQ. Trimming pared 1 base from V and 3 bases from J, leaving 22 bases between. The DNA for the CDR3 is TGTGCCAGCAGCTTAGGGGGCGCAGGACAAAACCAAGGCTACGAGCAGTACTTC. Translating it yields CASSLGGAGQNQGYEQYF. Together with reference TRBV7-6 and TRBJ2-7, the CDR3 gives the full variable domain: GAGVSQSPRYKVTKRGQDVALRCDPISGHVSLYWYRQALGQGPEFLTYFNYEAQQDKSGLPNDRFSAERPEGSISTLTIQRTEQRDSAMYRCASSLGGAGQNQGYEQYFGPGTRLTVT.

This clone was detected once. This chain connects TRBV7-9 to TRBJ2-5; D is unresolved. V lost 5 bases to trimming and J lost 5 bases, with 15 bases between them. Germline CDR1 reads SEHNR; CDR2 reads FQNEAQ (reference sequence). This CDR3 is 14 amino acids long. This CDR3 is CASSRAVGAETQYF. The CDR3 coding sequence is TGTGCCAGCAGCCGGGCCGTGGGCGCGGAGACCCAGTACTTC.

This chain connects TRBV7-8 to TRBJ2-2; tentatively, D is TRBD1 (5 bases). Trimming took 5 bases from V and 1 from J, leaving 8 bases between them. The germline V gene has CDR1 SGHVS and CDR2 FQNEAQ. The CDR3 totals 14 residues. The CDR3 loop reads CASSATGNTGELFF. Written as DNA, the CDR3 is TGTGCCAGCAGCGCAACAGGGAACACCGGGGAGCTGTTTTTT.

With respect to this clone: A read error may produce the germline difference seen at one junction end. The V call is TRBV10-3, the J call TRBJ1-2; D is possibly TRBD1 (5 bases). Germline loops: CDR1 ENHRY, CDR2 SYGVKD. This CDR3 has 15 residues. The CDR3 bases are TGTGCCATCAGTGAGATAGGCGGAGGCAGGGATCTGCGAAACTTC. Its translation: CAISEIGGGRDLRNF.

The gene calls are TRBV5-1 and TRBJ2-1; 10 bases map to TRBD2. This CDR3 has 15 residues. Germline V CDR1 and CDR2: SGHRS, YFSETQ. V shed 0 bases and J 8 bases; nucleotides not matched to a gene: 5. CDR3 protein: CASSLVSSGGHEQFF. CDR3 nucleotides: TGCGCCAGCAGCTTGGTTTCTAGCGGGGGTCATGAGCAGTTCTTC.

The chain joins TRBV6-1 to TRBJ1-1, with TRBD1 identical over 10 bases. Germline CDR1 and CDR2: MNHNS and SASEGT. The CDR3 spans 13 residues. V lost 7 bases and J lost 4; bases outside the gene matches: 3. CDR3 sequence: CASKRTGGTEAFF. The DNA of the CDR3 is TGTGCCAGCAAAAGGACAGGGGGCACTGAAGCTTTCTTT.

The chain is built from TRBV19 and TRBJ1-2, with D uncertain. The CDR3 loop spans 14 amino acids. From germline, CDR1 is LNHDA and CDR2 SQIVND (reference sequence). Trimming removed 7 bases at V and 8 bases at J, with 20 bases between. CDR3 residues: CASKYSGPAGGYTF. The CDR3 DNA follows: TGTGCCAGTAAATATAGCGGGCCTGCAGGCGGCTACACCTTC.

The chain uses TRBV5-1 and TRBJ2-1; weak D call: TRBD2 (5 bases). Germline CDR1 SGHRS, CDR2 YFSETQ. With 0 bases removed from V and 7 bases from J, the gap between germline ends came to 14 bases. CDR3 length equals 15 residues. CDR3 residues: CASSLDSVATNEQFF. DNA of the CDR3: TGCGCCAGCAGCTTGGATTCGGTAGCGACGAATGAGCAGTTCTTC. The whole variable domain, remainder taken from reference TRBV5-1 and TRBJ2-1, is KAGVTQTPRYLIKTRGQQVTLSCSPISGHRSVSWYQQTPGQGLQFLFEYFSETQRNKGNFPGRFSGRQFSNSRSEMNVSTLELGDSALYLCASSLDSVATNEQFFGPGTRLTVL.

The V and J genes are TRBV4-1 and TRBJ2-7, with 7 bases that match TRBD2. The V gene end was trimmed by 1 base and the J gene end by 2 bases; junction bases not matched to a gene: 11. The CDR3 contains 17 residues. The germline V gene encodes CDR1 MGHRA and CDR2 YSYEKL. CDR3 in amino acids: CASSQAGLAATPYEQYF. Written as DNA, the CDR3 is TGCGCCAGCAGCCAAGCGGGGCTAGCGGCCACCCCCTACGAGCAGTACTTC.

V gene TRBV2 combines with J gene TRBJ1-5; maybe TRBD1 (6 bases). V lost 7 bases and J 13 bases, leaving 17 bases between the germline ends. Per the germline V gene, CDR1 is SNHLY and CDR2 is FYNNEI. The CDR3 is made up of 12 amino acids. CDR3 in amino acids: CASKVGGAEQHF. For the CDR3, the DNA is TGTGCCAGCAAAGTGGGGGGGGCCGAGCAGCATTTT.

V is TRBV5-1 and J is TRBJ2-7; D is ambiguous. The CDR3 sequence is 14 residues long. Germline V gives CDR1 SGHRS, CDR2 YFSETQ. Trimming removed 2 bases from V and 3 bases from J, with 12 bases in between. The CDR3 here is CASSFRQNGYEQYF. The CDR3 nucleotides read TGCGCCAGCAGCTTCCGGCAAAACGGCTACGAGCAGTACTTC. Full variable domain (outside the CDR3, taken from reference TRBV5-1 and TRBJ2-7): KAGVTQTPRYLIKTRGQQVTLSCSPISGHRSVSWYQQTPGQGLQFLFEYFSETQRNKGNFPGRFSGRQFSNSRSEMNVSTLELGDSALYLCASSFRQNGYEQYFGPGTRLTVT.

The J gene is TRBJ2-1, the V gene TRBV7-3; possibly TRBD1 for D (5 bases). Germline V gives CDR1 SGHTA, CDR2 FQGTGA. The CDR3 is made up of 14 amino acids. Trimming shortened V by 5 bases and J by 4 bases, and 12 bases separated the two germline ends. The CDR3 is CASSQDRQYNEQFF. CDR3 sequence (DNA): TGTGCCAGCAGCCAGGACCGACAGTACAATGAGCAGTTCTTC.